Each of the 17 T cell receptor beta chains below was sequenced from the same sample in a study of T cells in Graves' hyperthyroidism and ophthalmopathy. The TCR beta CDR3 regions underwent amplification using RNA transcripts as the source. The study used the HTBI primer set for a first-round RT-PCR of the TCR CDR3. A single record per CDR3 protein comes from TCRdb applying MiXCR to the multiplex PCR reads. Here the sample spans hundreds of thousands of distinct CDR3 sequences, 13% to 15% being singletons. Specimen: blood. The receptors here all came from a woman aged 55 to 70 with Graves' ophthalmopathy.

With regard to this clonotype: With a much larger clone just one base away, this may be a read error. This chain joins TRBV29-1 and TRBJ1-6; D uncertain. This CDR3 is built from 12 residues. Germline loops: CDR1 SQVTM, CDR2 ANQGSEA. CDR3 sequence: CSVEGGGSPHHF. In DNA, the CDR3 is TGCAGCGTTGAAGGGGGAGGTTCACCCCACCACTTT. The full variable domain, completed using reference TRBV29-1 and TRBJ1-6, is SAVISQKPSRDICQRGTSLTIQCQVDSQVTMMFWYRQQPGQSLTLIATANQGSEATYESGFVIDKFPISRPNLTFSTLTVSNMSPEDSSIYLCSVEGGGSPHHFGNGTRLTVT.

The chain links TRBV29-1 to TRBJ2-3, with a weak D call TRBD2 (6 bases). CDR3 length: 14 residues. Germline CDR1 SQVTM, CDR2 ANQGSEA. The V end was cut by 6 bases, the J end by 1 base, with 14 bases between. The DNA for the CDR3 is TGCAGCGTGTCCGGCGGGAAAGGCACAGATACGCAGTATTTT. Protein product: CSVSGGKGTDTQYF.

This clonotype was observed many times. The genes are TRBV28 and TRBJ2-3, with 9 positions matching TRBD2. The CDR3 sequence is 13 residues long. V lost 5 bases and J lost 5; bases outside the gene matches: 2. The germline CDR1 and CDR2 sequences are MDHEN and SYDVKM. The CDR3 loop reads CASSPLAGDTQYF. In nucleotides, the CDR3 is TGTGCCAGCAGTCCACTAGCGGGAGATACGCAGTATTTT.

This clonotype was seen many times. The chain employs TRBV7-8 and TRBJ2-7; 11 positions agree with TRBD2. J lost 4 bases, V lost 2 bases, and 7 bases had no gene match. The CDR3 has 16 amino acids. CDR1 is SGHVS, CDR2 FQNEAQ, per germline. CDR3 region: CASSLPLAGGPYEQYF. CDR3 coding DNA: TGTGCCAGCAGCTTACCGCTAGCGGGAGGCCCGTACGAGCAGTACTTC.

This clonotype occurred many times. The chain combines TRBV20-1 with TRBJ2-7; perhaps TRBD2 as D (5 bases). The V and J ends lost 0 bases and 0 bases respectively, with 6 bases between them. The CDR3 runs to 13 residues. Germline loops: CDR1 DFQATT, CDR2 SNEGSKA (reference sequence). In nucleotides, the CDR3 is TGCAGTGCTAGAGACCTAGCCTCCTACGAGCAGTACTTC. Protein product: CSARDLASYEQYF.

There are a few counts of this clonotype. CDR3 sequence reads: CSAQGLGQPQHF. Here the CDR3 DNA reads TGCAGTGCCCAGGGCCTCGGTCAGCCCCAGCATTTT. The rearrangement uses TRBV20-1 and TRBJ1-5, with D tentatively TRBD1 (5 bases). Trimming shortened V by 6 bases and J by 6 bases, and 12 bases separated the two germline ends. The CDR3 consists of 12 residues. Germline V gene data show CDR1 as DFQATT and CDR2 as SNEGSKA (reference sequence).

This clonotype was recorded at least ten times. V usage is TRBV3-1 and J usage is TRBJ2-3; no definite D call. The CDR3 contains 13 residues. Trimming stripped 1 base from V and 2 bases from J, with 4 bases between. Germline V gene sequence: CDR1 LGHDT, CDR2 YNNKEL (reference sequence). CDR3: CASSQGFTDTQYF. CDR3 nucleotide sequence: TGTGCCAGCAGCCAAGGCTTCACAGATACGCAGTATTTT.

This clonotype was observed a few times. This chain connects TRBV9 to TRBJ2-1, with 10 nucleotides matching TRBD1. Germline V CDR1 and CDR2: SGDLS, YYNGEE. The CDR3 is 17 amino acids. The V segment lost 0 bases and the J segment 9 bases; nucleotides outside the gene matches: 12. CDR3 amino acids: CASSVVEGGTGVSEQFF. CDR3 DNA: TGTGCCAGCAGCGTAGTAGAGGGGGGGACAGGGGTCTCTGAGCAGTTCTTC. The variable domain in full, with the rest retrieved from reference TRBV9 and TRBJ2-1, is DSGVTQTPKHLITATGQRVTLRCSPRSGDLSVYWYQQSLDQGLQFLIQYYNGEERAKGNILERFSAQQFPDLHSELNLSSLELGDSALYFCASSVVEGGTGVSEQFFGPGTRLTVL.

This clonotype was seen repeatedly, ten times or more. J is TRBJ2-3 and V is TRBV7-8; 9 nucleotides line up with TRBD1. This CDR3 region has 16 residues. Per the germline V gene, CDR1 is SGHVS and CDR2 is FQNEAQ. J gave up 5 bases and V 4 bases, and 10 bases lay outside the gene matches. CDR3 in DNA: TGTGCCAGCAGCTCAGAGATGGGACAGGGAATAGATACGCAGTATTTT. Amino acids: CASSSEMGQGIDTQYF.

Ten or more counts support this clonotype. This chain joins TRBV12-3 or TRBV12-4 and TRBJ2-1, with 7 nucleotides matching TRBD2. V shed 5 bases and J 5 bases; nucleotides not matched to a gene: 9. The CDR3 loop spans 15 amino acids. CDR3 protein: CASSLRGGRDNEQFF. The CDR3 DNA reads as TGTGCCAGCAGTCTCCGGGGAGGGAGGGACAATGAGCAGTTCTTC.

This clonotype was picked up many times. The genes are TRBV6-1 and TRBJ2-1; 8 positions match TRBD2. Per the germline V gene, CDR1 is MNHNS and CDR2 is SASEGT. The J segment lost 7 bases and the V segment lost 8 bases, leaving 13 bases of the junction unmatched. This CDR3 is built from 15 residues. CDR3 DNA sequence: TGTGCCAGCCCGGCCCGGAGCGGGAGCAGAAATGAGCAGTTCTTC. Encoded protein: CASPARSGSRNEQFF.

This clonotype was counted many times. This chain uses TRBV5-1 with TRBJ2-5; D uncertain. The CDR3 contains 13 residues. The ends were cut back, 1 base at V and 5 bases at J, with 9 bases in the middle. CDR1 is SGHRS and CDR2 is YFSETQ in the germline V gene. The CDR3 loop reads CASSLLGPETQYF. The DNA for the CDR3 is TGCGCCAGCAGCTTGCTTGGTCCGGAGACCCAGTACTTC.

This clonotype came up many times. CDR3 sequence (DNA): TGTGCCAGCAGTCCCGGGACACGGACTAATTCACCCCTCCACTTT. This codes for CASSPGTRTNSPLHF. The V gene is TRBV27, the J gene TRBJ1-6; TRBD1 is a possible D gene (6 bases). The CDR3 runs 15 residues. V was shortened by 5 bases and J by 6 bases, with 14 bases between the two germline ends. CDR1 and CDR2 (germline): MNHEY, SMNVEV (reference sequence).

This clonotype has ten or more counts. The chain combines TRBV2 with TRBJ2-1; 10 bases fit TRBD2. After removal of 7 bases from V and 4 bases from J, the junction contained 4 bases not matched to a gene. From germline, CDR1 is SNHLY and CDR2 FYNNEI. CDR3 length: 14 residues. This CDR3 reads CASIWTSGYNEQFF. CDR3 DNA sequence: TGTGCCAGCATCTGGACTAGCGGTTACAATGAGCAGTTCTTC.

V gene TRBV6-1 combines with J gene TRBJ2-2; TRBD1 matches 8 bases. V was pared by 6 bases and J by 1 base, with 7 bases of the junction left unmatched. In germline, CDR1 is MNHNS, CDR2 SASEGT. The CDR3 spans 16 residues. This CDR3 reads CASSIRDRQNTGELFF. The CDR3 nucleotides are TGTGCCAGCAGCATCCGGGACAGGCAGAACACCGGGGAGCTGTTTTTT.

This clonotype was detected ten times or more. J is TRBJ2-3 and V is TRBV12-3 or TRBV12-4; D tentatively reads TRBD1 or TRBD2 (6 bases each). Trimming removed 1 base at V and 5 bases at J, with 13 bases between. The CDR3 extends over 15 amino acids. CDR3 residues: CASSLVPGAGDTQYF. CDR3 DNA: TGTGCCAGCAGTTTAGTCCCGGGGGCTGGAGATACGCAGTATTTT.

This clonotype appeared many times. V is TRBV7-2 and J is TRBJ2-5; 11 bases map to TRBD1. The CDR3 spans 14 residues. In germline, CDR1 is SGHTA, CDR2 FQGNSA. J lost 5 bases, V lost 5 bases, and 4 bases had no gene match. The CDR3 is CASSPDRGRETQYF. The CDR3 nucleotides are TGTGCCAGCAGCCCGGACAGGGGGCGGGAGACCCAGTACTTC.